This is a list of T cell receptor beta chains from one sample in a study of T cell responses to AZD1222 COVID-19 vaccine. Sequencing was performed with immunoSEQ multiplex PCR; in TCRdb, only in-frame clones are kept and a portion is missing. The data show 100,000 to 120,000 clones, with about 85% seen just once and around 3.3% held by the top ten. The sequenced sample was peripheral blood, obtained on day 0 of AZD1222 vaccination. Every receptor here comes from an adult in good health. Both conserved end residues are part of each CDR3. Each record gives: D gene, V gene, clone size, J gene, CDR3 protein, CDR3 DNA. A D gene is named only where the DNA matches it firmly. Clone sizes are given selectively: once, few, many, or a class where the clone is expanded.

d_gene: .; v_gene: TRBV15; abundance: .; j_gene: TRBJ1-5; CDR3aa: CATSEQGRSNQPQHF; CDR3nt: TGTGCCACCAGCGAGCAGGGCAGGAGCAATCAGCCCCAGCATTTT
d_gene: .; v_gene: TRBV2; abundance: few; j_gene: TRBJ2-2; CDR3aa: CASSEMVVGVNTGELFF; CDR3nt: TGTGCCAGCAGTGAAATGGTGGTAGGGGTGAACACCGGGGAGCTGTTTTTT
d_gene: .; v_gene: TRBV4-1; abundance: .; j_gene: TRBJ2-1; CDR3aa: CASSQGLEYNEQFF; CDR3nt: TGCGCCAGCAGCCAAGGACTAGAATACAATGAGCAGTTCTTC
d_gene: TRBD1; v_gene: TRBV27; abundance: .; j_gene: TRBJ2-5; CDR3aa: CASSFWGRGRETQYF; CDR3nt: TGTGCCAGCAGTTTTTGGGGCAGGGGGCGAGAGACCCAGTACTTC
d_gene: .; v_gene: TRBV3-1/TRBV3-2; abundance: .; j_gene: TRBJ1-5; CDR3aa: CASSQGQDQPQHF; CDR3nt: TGTGCCAGCAGCCAAGGGCAGGATCAGCCCCAGCATTTT
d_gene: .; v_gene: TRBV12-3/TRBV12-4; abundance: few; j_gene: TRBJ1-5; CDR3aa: CASSLEPNQPQHF; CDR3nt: TGTGCCAGCAGTTTGGAACCTAATCAGCCCCAGCATTTT
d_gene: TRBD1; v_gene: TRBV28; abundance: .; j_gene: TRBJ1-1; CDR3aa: CASKTGAGTEAFF; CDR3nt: TGTGCCAGCAAGACAGGGGCGGGAACTGAAGCTTTCTTT
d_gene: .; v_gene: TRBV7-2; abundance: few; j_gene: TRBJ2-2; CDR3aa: CASSEAVTGELFF; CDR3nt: TGTGCCAGCAGCGAAGCGGTCACCGGGGAGCTGTTTTTT
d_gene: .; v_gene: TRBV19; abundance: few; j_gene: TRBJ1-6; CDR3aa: CASSSWSGLPLHF; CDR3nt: TGTGCCAGTAGTAGCTGGTCCGGACTACCCCTCCACTTT
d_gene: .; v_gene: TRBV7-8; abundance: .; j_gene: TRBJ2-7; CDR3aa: CASSPDRAVDEQYF; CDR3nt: TGTGCCAGCAGCCCTGACCGCGCCGTCGACGAGCAGTACTTC
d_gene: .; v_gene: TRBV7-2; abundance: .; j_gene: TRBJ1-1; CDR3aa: CASSSGSNLEAFF; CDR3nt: TGTGCCAGCAGCTCCGGCTCCAATCTTGAAGCTTTCTTT
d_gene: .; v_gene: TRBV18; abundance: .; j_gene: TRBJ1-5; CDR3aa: CASQGPNQPQHF; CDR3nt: TGTGCCAGCCAGGGGCCAAATCAGCCCCAGCATTTT
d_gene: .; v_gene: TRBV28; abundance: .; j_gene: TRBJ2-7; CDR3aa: CASASTYEQYF; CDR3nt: TGTGCCAGCGCCTCTACCTACGAGCAGTACTTC
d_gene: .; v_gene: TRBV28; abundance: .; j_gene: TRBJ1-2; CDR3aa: CASLREGYGYTF; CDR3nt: TGTGCCAGCCTGAGAGAGGGCTATGGCTACACCTTC
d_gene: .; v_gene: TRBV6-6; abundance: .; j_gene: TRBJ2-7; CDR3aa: CASSYSAGTYEQYF; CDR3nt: TGTGCCAGCAGTTACTCGGCAGGGACCTACGAGCAGTACTTC
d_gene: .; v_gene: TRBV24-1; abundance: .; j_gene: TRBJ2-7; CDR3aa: CATSDSLGGEQYF; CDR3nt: TGTGCCACCAGTGACTCCCTTGGGGGGGAGCAGTACTTC
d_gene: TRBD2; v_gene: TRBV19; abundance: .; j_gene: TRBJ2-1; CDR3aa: CASNGGRATSYNEQFF; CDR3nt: TGTGCCAGTAACGGCGGGAGGGCCACATCCTACAATGAGCAGTTCTTC
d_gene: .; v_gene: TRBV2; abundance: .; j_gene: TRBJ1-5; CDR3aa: CASSQGTNSNQPQHF; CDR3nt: TGTGCCAGCAGCCAGGGAACAAATAGCAATCAGCCCCAGCATTTT
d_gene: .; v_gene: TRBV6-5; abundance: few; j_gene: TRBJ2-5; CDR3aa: CASSFRGGETQYF; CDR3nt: TGTGCCAGCAGTTTCAGGGGTGGGGAGACCCAGTACTTC
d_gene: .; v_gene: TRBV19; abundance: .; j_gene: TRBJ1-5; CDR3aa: CASSTRGFTEPQHF; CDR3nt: TGTGCCAGTAGTACCCGTGGATTTACGGAGCCCCAGCATTTT
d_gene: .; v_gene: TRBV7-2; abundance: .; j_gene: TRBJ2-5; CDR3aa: CASSIRRQETQYF; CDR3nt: TGTGCCAGCAGCATAAGAAGGCAAGAGACCCAGTACTTC
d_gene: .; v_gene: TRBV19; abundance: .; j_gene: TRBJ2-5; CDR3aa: CASSITGAETQYF; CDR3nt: TGTGCCAGTAGTATCACAGGAGCTGAGACCCAGTACTTC
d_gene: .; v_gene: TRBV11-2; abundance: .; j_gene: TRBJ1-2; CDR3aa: CASSPGGRQGTGGYTF; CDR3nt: TGTGCCAGCAGCCCCGGAGGGCGGCAGGGAACGGGCGGCTACACCTTC
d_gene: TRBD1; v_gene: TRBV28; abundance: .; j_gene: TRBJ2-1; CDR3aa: CASSGTGGGEQFF; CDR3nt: TGTGCCAGCAGTGGAACAGGGGGCGGTGAGCAGTTCTTC
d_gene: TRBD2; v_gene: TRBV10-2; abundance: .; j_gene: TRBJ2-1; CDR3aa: CASSESTSVSFYNEQFF; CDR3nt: TGCGCCAGCAGTGAGTCAACTAGCGTGTCTTTCTACAATGAGCAGTTCTTC
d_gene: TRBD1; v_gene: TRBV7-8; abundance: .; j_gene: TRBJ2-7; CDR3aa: CASSLAPRGQGYEQYF; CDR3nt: TGTGCCAGCAGCTTAGCGCCTCGAGGACAGGGCTACGAGCAGTACTTC
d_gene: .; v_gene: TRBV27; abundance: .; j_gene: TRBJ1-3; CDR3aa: CASSLSVSGGNTIYF; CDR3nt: TGTGCCAGCAGTTTATCTGTCTCTGGGGGAAACACCATATATTTT
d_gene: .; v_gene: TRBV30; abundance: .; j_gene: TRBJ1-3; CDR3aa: CAWSVTTSGNTIYF; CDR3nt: TGTGCCTGGAGTGTAACGACTAGTGGAAACACCATATATTTT
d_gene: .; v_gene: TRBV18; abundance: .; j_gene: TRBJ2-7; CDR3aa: CASSRTTVGDYEQYF; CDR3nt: TGTGCCAGCTCACGGACAACCGTGGGCGACTACGAGCAGTACTTC
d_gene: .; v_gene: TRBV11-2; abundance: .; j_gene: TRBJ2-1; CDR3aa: CASSLRQAIYNEQFF; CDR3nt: TGTGCCAGCAGCTTAAGGCAGGCCATATACAATGAGCAGTTCTTC
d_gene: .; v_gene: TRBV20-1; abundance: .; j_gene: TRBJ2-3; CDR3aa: CSAGKGTQYF; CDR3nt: TGCAGTGCCGGTAAGGGTACGCAGTATTTT
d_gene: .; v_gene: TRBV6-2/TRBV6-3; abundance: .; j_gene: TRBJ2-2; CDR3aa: CASSYNSLNTGELFF; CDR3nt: TGTGCCAGCAGTTACAACTCCTTGAACACCGGGGAGCTGTTTTTT
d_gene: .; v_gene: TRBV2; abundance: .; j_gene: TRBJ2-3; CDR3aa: CASSTPGGPMADTQYF; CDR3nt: TGTGCCAGCAGTACCCCCGGGGGCCCTATGGCAGATACGCAGTATTTT
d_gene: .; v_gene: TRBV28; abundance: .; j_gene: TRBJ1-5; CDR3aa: CASSFSEGGWGNQPQHF; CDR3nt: TGTGCCAGCAGTTTTTCGGAGGGCGGGTGGGGCAATCAGCCCCAGCATTTT
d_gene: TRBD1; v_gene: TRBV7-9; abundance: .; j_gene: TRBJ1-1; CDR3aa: CASSLTTGGSMNTEAFF; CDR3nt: TGTGCCAGCAGCTTAACCACAGGGGGCTCCATGAACACTGAAGCTTTCTTT
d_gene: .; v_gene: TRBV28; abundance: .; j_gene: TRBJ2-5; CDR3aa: CASSFPSRGQETQYF; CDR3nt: TGTGCCAGCAGTTTTCCCTCGCGCGGGCAAGAGACCCAGTACTTC
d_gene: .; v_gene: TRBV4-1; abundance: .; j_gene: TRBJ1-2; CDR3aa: CASSQEPENNYGYTF; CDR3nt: TGCGCCAGCAGCCAAGAACCAGAAAACAACTATGGCTACACCTTC
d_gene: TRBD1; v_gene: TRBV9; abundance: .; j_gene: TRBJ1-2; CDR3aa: CASSKGGSYGYTF; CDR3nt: TGTGCCAGCTCGAAAGGGGGCTCTTATGGCTACACCTTC
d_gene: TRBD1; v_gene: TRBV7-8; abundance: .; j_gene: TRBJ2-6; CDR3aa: CASTPTGASSGANVLTF; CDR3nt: TGTGCCAGCACCCCGACAGGGGCTAGCTCTGGGGCCAACGTCCTGACTTTC
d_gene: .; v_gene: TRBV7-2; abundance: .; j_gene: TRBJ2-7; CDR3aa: CASRSNRSSYEQYF; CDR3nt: TGTGCCAGCAGATCAAACAGGTCTTCCTACGAGCAGTACTTC
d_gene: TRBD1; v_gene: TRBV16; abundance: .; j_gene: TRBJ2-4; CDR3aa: CASSQGPQGLAKNIQYF; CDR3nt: TGTGCCAGCAGCCAAGGCCCACAGGGGCTAGCCAAAAACATTCAGTACTTC
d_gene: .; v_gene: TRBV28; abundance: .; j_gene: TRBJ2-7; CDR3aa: CASTQGRDEQYF; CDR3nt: TGTGCCAGCACCCAGGGACGGGACGAGCAGTACTTC
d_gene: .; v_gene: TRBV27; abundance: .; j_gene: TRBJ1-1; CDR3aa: CASSFYSGANTEAFF; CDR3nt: TGTGCCAGCAGTTTTTACTCGGGGGCGAACACTGAAGCTTTCTTT
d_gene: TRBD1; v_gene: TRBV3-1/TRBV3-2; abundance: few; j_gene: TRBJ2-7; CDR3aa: CASSQIRDRGDYEQYF; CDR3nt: TGTGCCAGCAGCCAAATCAGAGACAGGGGCGACTACGAGCAGTACTTC
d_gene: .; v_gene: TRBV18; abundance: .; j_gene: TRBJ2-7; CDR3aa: CASSPPTYPYEQYF; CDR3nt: TGTGCCAGCTCACCACCGACATATCCCTACGAGCAGTACTTC
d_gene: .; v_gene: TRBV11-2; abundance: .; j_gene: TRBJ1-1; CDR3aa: CASSLAQWGQNTEAFF; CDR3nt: TGTGCCAGCAGCTTGGCTCAATGGGGACAGAACACTGAAGCTTTCTTT
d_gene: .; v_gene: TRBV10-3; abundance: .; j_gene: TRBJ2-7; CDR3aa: CAISVVGRFSSYEQYF; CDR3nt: TGTGCCATCAGTGTAGTGGGCAGGTTTAGCTCCTACGAGCAGTACTTC
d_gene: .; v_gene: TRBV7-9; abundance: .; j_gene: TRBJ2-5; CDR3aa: CASSLTGAGETQYF; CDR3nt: TGTGCCAGCAGCTTAACGGGGGCGGGAGAGACCCAGTACTTC
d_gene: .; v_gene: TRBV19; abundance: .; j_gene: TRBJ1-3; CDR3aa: CASTSSGNTIYF; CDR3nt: TGTGCCAGTACCTCCTCTGGAAACACCATATATTTT
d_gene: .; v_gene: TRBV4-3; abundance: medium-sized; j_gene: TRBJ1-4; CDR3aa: CASSQDFSTVEKLFF; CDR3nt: TGCGCCAGCAGCCAAGACTTTAGCACTGTTGAAAAACTGTTTTTT
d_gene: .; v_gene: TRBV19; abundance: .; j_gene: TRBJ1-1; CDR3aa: CASSIGGTREEAFF; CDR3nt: TGTGCCAGTAGTATAGGTGGGACACGGGAGGAAGCTTTCTTT